The sequence of this T cell receptor beta chain was determined in a study of T cell responses to AZD1222 COVID-19 vaccine. Here immunoSEQ multiplex PCR was the method, and the copy in TCRdb shows in-frame clones only, minus some. The sample lists 100,000 to 130,000 clones; 89% were seen once. Trimming at V came to 2 bases and at J to 6 bases, leaving 8 bases not matched to a gene. This CDR3 is built from 16 residues. In germline, CDR1 is SGHTA, CDR2 FQGNSA. The rearrangement joins TRBV7-2 to TRBJ1-2; 11 bases fit TRBD1. Source: peripheral blood, taken on day 0 of MenACWY control vaccination. This clonotype originated in an adult in good health. Here the CDR3 reads CASSLFRTGGEDGYTF. CDR3 DNA: TGTGCCAGCAGCTTATTCAGGACAGGGGGCGAGGATGGCTACACCTTC.